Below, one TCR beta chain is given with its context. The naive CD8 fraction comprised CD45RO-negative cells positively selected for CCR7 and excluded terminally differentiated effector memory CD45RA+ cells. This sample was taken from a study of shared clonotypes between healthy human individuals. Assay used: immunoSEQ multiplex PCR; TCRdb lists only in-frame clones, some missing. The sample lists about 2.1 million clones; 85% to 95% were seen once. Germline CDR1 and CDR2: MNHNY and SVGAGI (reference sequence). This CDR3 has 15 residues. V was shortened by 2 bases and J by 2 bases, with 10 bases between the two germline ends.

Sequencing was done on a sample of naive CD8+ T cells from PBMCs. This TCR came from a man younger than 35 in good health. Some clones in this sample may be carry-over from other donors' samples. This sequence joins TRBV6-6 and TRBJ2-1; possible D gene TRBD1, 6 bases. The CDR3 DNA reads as TGTGCCAGCAGTTACCTTACAGGGACCTACAATGAGCAGTTCTTC. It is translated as CASSYLTGTYNEQFF.